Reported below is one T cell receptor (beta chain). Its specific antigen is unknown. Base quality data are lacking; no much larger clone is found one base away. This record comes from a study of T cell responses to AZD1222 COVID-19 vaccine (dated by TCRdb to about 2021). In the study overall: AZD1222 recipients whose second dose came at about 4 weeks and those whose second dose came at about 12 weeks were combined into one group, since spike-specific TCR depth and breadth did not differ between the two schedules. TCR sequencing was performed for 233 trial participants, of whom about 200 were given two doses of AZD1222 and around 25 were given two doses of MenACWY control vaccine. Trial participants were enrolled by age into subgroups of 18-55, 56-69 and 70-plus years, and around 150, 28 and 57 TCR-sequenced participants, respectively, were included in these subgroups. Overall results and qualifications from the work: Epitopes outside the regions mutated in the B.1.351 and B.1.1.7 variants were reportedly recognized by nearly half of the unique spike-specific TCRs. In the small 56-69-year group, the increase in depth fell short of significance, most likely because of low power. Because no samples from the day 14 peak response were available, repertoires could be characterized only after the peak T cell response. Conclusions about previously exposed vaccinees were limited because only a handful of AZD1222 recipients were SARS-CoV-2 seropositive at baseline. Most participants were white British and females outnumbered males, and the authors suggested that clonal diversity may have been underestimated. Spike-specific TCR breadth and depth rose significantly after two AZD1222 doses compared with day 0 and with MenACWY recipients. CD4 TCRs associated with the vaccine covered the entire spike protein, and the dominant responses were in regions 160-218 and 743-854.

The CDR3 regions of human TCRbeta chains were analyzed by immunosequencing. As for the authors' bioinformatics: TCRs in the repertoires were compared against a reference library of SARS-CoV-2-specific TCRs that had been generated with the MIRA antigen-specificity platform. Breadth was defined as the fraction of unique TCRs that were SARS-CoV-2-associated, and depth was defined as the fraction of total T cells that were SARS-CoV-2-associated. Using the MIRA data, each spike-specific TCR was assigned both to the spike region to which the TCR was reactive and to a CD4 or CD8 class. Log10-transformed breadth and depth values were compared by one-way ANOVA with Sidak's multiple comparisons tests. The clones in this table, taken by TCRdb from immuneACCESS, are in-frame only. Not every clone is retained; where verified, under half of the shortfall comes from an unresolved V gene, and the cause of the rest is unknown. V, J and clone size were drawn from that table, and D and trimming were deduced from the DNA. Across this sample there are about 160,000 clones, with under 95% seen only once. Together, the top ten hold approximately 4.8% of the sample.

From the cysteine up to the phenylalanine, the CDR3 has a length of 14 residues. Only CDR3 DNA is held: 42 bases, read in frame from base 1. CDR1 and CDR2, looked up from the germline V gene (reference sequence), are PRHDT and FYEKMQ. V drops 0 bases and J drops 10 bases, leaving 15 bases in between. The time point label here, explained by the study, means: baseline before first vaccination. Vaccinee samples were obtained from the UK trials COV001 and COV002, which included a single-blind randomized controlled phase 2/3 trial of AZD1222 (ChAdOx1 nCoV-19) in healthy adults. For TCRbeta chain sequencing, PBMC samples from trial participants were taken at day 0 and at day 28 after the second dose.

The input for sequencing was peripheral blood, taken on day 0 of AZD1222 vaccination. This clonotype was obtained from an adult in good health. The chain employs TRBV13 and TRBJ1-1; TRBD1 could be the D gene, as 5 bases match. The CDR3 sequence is CASSLGVRAQGAFF. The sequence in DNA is TGTGCCAGCAGCTTAGGAGTGAGGGCGCAGGGAGCTTTCTTT.